The 13 T cell receptor beta chains reported below all come from one sample, sequenced in a study of CD8+ T cells in alopecia areata. RNA, once extracted, was reverse transcribed into cDNA for use as the sequencing template. Here immunoSEQ multiplex PCR was the method, and the copy in TCRdb shows in-frame clones only, minus some. This table holds a few hundred thousand clones, approximately 65% found once. Treatment reported: oral pan-JAK inhibitor, 5-10 mg twice daily. Here the sequenced sample was CD4+ T cells sorted from blood, taken between weeks 43 and 45, from a patient treated with tofacitinib. These receptors came from a human donor with alopecia areata.

This clone was seen a few times. The gene calls are TRBV15 and TRBJ2-5; possibly TRBD2 for D (5 bases). CDR1 and CDR2 (germline): LNHNV, YYDKDF (reference sequence). CDR3 length equals 16 residues. With 5 bases removed from V and 0 bases from J, the gap between germline ends came to 16 bases. Here the CDR3 reads CATSEGIKGYQETQYF. The DNA for the CDR3 is TGTGCCACCAGCGAGGGTATAAAGGGTTACCAAGAGACCCAGTACTTC.

The chain combines TRBV29-1 with TRBJ2-4; 7 positions agree with TRBD1. Trimming removed 5 bases from V and 3 bases from J; junction bases left unmatched: 7. CDR1 SQVTM and CDR2 ANQGSEA come from the germline V gene. This CDR3 has 14 amino acids. CDR3 coding DNA: TGCAGCGTTAGGGACAGAAGTCTCAAAAACATTCAGTACTTC. Its translation: CSVRDRSLKNIQYF.

J is TRBJ1-1 and V is TRBV29-1, with D perhaps matching TRBD1 (5 bases). Germline V gene sequence: CDR1 SQVTM, CDR2 ANQGSEA. The V gene lost 5 bases and the J gene lost 3 bases, with 19 bases spanning the gap. The CDR3 sequence is 15 residues long. For the CDR3, the DNA is TGCAGCGTTACAGGAGGCGGGTTTACAGACACTGAAGCTTTCTTT. Its protein product is CSVTGGGFTDTEAFF.

This chain uses TRBV4-3 with TRBJ2-5; D is perhaps TRBD1 (5 bases). Per germline, CDR1 LGHNA and CDR2 YSLEER. The CDR3 covers 16 residues. V was shortened by 0 bases and J by 0 bases, with 11 bases between the two germline ends. The CDR3 coding sequence is TGCGCCAGCAGCCAAGAAACCGAGGACAACCAAGAGACCCAGTACTTC. This sequence encodes CASSQETEDNQETQYF.

The chain joins TRBV7-9 to TRBJ2-7; TRBD1 matches 7 bases. V shed 4 bases and J 1 base; nucleotides not matched to a gene: 10. Germline lookup yields CDR1 SEHNR and CDR2 FQNEAQ (reference sequence). The CDR3 contains 16 residues. In DNA, the CDR3 is TGTGCCAGCAGCTCGCCAGGGGGACAGCTATCCTACGAGCAGTACTTC. This codes for CASSSPGGQLSYEQYF.

The gene calls are TRBV30 and TRBJ2-7; D gene uncertain. V lost 5 bases to trimming and J lost 4 bases, with 12 bases between them. This CDR3 is 12 amino acids long. Germline CDR1 is GTSNPN and CDR2 is SVGIG (reference sequence). CDR3 nucleotide sequence: TGTGCCTGGGCTAGGAAAGGGTACGAGCAGTACTTC. It encodes CAWARKGYEQYF.

This rearrangement joins TRBV5-1 to TRBJ2-2; 9 positions agree with TRBD1. Trimming at V came to 4 bases and at J to 5 bases, leaving 3 bases not matched to a gene. This CDR3 contains 14 residues. CDR1 is SGHRS and CDR2 is YFSETQ in the germline V gene. The CDR3: CASSHGQGTGELFF. The CDR3 nucleotides read TGCGCCAGCAGCCATGGACAGGGGACCGGGGAGCTGTTTTTT.

The chain is built from TRBV30 and TRBJ2-7, with 7 bases fitting TRBD2. The junction had 10 bases not matched to a gene; V was cut back by 0 bases and J by 5 bases. In germline, CDR1 is GTSNPN, CDR2 SVGIG (reference sequence). The CDR3 contains 15 residues. The chain's CDR3 is CAWSVGYGGLNEQYF. CDR3 sequence (DNA): TGTGCCTGGAGTGTTGGGTACGGGGGGTTGAACGAGCAGTACTTC.

The gene calls are TRBV11-2 and TRBJ2-7; D remains unclear. Germline V CDR1 and CDR2: SGHAT, FQNNGV. The CDR3 totals 13 residues. V lost 7 bases, J lost 2 bases, and 12 bases lay in between. The CDR3 DNA follows: TGTGCCAGCACAGAAGGTGGCCCCTACGAGCAGTACTTC. Translated: CASTEGGPYEQYF.

V usage is TRBV7-2 and J usage is TRBJ2-7, with D perhaps TRBD1 (5 bases). V dropped 5 bases and J dropped 1 base, with 12 bases sitting between them. Germline CDR1 is SGHTA and CDR2 is FQGNSA. The CDR3 loop spans 14 amino acids. This CDR3 reads CASSPLTASYEQYF. For the CDR3, the DNA is TGTGCCAGCAGCCCACTGACAGCTTCCTACGAGCAGTACTTC.

This clone has more than one count but fewer than ten. The chain carries TRBV5-1 and TRBJ2-7, with D possibly matching TRBD1 (6 bases). Trimming left V 4 bases short and J 1 base short, with 12 bases between. CDR1 is SGHRS and CDR2 is YFSETQ in the germline V gene. The CDR3 length is 14 residues. CDR3 loop: CASSPGTLSYEQYF. The CDR3, as DNA: TGCGCCAGCAGCCCCGGGACACTTTCCTACGAGCAGTACTTC.

The rearrangement joins TRBV2 to TRBJ1-6; D is undetermined. Between the trimmed V and J ends, which lost 7 bases and 17 bases, there was a span of 21 bases. CDR3 size: 13 residues. Germline lookup yields CDR1 SNHLY and CDR2 FYNNEI. The CDR3 region has the DNA TGTGCCAGCATATCGGGGTACTCGGGCCGAGTCCACTTT. Residues: CASISGYSGRVHF. The full variable domain, rest sourced from reference TRBV2 and TRBJ1-6, is EPEVTQTPSHQVTQMGQEVILRCVPISNHLYFYWYRQILGQKVEFLVSFYNNEISEKSEIFDDQFSVERPDGSNFTLKIRSTKLEDSAMYFCASISGYSGRVHFGNGTRLTVT.

V is TRBV7-3 and J is TRBJ2-1; 10 bases fit TRBD2. Germline CDR1 is SGHTA and CDR2 is FQGTGA. The CDR3 has 16 amino acids. V gave up 2 bases and J gave up 7 bases; unmatched junction bases: 8. This CDR3 reads CASSLSLAGAGNEQFF. CDR3 bases: TGTGCCAGCAGCTTATCTCTAGCGGGGGCAGGGAATGAGCAGTTCTTC.